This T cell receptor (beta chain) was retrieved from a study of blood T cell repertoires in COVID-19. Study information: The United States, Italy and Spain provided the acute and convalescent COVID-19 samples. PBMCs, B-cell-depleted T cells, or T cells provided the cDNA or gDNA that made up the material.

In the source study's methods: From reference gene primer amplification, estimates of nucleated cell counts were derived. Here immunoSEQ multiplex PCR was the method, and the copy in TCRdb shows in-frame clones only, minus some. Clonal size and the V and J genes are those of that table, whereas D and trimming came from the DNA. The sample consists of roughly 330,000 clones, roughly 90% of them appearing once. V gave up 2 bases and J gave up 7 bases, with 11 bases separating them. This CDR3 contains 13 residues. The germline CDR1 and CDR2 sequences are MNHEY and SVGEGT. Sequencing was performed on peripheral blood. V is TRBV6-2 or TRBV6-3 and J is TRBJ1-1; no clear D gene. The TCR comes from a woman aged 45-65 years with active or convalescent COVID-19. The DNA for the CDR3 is TGTGCCAGCAGTTACGGGCCAGAACTTGAAGCTTTCTTT. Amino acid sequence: CASSYGPELEAFF.